The clone carrying this TCR beta chain has ten or more counts. These data are taken from a study of T cell repertoires in cytomegalovirus infection. Study context: Indications of both CMV infection and matching HLA type were provided by public TCR beta signatures.

The ends were cut back, 6 bases at V and 1 base at J, with 18 bases in the middle. The germline CDR1 and CDR2 sequences are LNHDA and SQIVND (reference sequence). CDR3 length: 17 amino acids. TCRdb independently ran MiXCR on the reads; one entry per CDR3 protein. This table has 200,000 to 300,000 distinct CDR3 sequences, approximately 13% appearing once. This receptor was identified in a human donor in good health (CMV status not recorded). Some clones in this sample may be carry-over from other donors' samples. The sequencing input was PBMCs. V gene TRBV19 combines with J gene TRBJ2-2; D possibly corresponds to TRBD2 (5 bases). Written as DNA, the CDR3 is TGTGCCAGTAGGGACTCTACCCGGACCGGGAACACCGGGGAGCTGTTTTTT. It encodes CASRDSTRTGNTGELFF.